This T cell receptor beta chain came from a study of cytomegalovirus exposure and HLA in healthy donors. General study points: Several of the most significant clusters appeared, in a later analysis, to be linked to common viral pathogens.

Regarding this clone: What it binds is unknown.

The CDR3 runs 13 residues. Germline loops: CDR1 GTSNPN, CDR2 SVGIG (reference sequence). PCR was performed using 60 Vbeta and 13 Jbeta primers. The method was immunoSEQ multiplex PCR; TCRdb's version includes in-frame clones alone and lacks a portion of them. Among over 100,000 clones listed, just under 90% were seen once. The TCR was taken from a woman in her thirties in good health and CMV-seronegative. Sequencing was performed on PBMCs. The chain links TRBV30 to TRBJ2-5, with 7 bases aligning to TRBD2. The J call may not be correct, given that the DNA end is closer to TRBJ2-7. The CDR3 nucleotides are TGTGCCTGGAGTGTCTCTAGCGGCTACGAGCAGTACTTC. Its translation: CAWSVSSGYEQYF.